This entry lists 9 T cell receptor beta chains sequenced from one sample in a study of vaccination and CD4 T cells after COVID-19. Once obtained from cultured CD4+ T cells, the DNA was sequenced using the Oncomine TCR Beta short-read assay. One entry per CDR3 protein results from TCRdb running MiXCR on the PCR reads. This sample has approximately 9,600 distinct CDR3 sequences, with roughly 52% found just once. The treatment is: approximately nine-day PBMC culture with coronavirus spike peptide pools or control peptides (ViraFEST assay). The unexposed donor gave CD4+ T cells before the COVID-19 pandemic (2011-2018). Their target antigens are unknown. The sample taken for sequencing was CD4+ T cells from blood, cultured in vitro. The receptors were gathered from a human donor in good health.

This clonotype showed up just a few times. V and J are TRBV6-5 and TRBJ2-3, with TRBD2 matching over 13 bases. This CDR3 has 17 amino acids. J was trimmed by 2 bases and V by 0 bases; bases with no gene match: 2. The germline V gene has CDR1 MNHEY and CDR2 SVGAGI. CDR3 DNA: TGTGCCAGCAGTTACTCCGGGACTAGCGGGAACACAGATACGCAGTATTTT. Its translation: CASSYSGTSGNTDTQYF.

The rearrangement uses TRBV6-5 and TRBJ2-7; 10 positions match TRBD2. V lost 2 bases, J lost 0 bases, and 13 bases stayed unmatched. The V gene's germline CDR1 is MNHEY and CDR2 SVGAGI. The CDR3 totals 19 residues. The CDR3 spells CASSYLHLAGGTISYEQYF. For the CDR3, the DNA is TGTGCCAGCAGTTACCTACACTTAGCGGGAGGTACCATCTCCTACGAGCAGTACTTC.

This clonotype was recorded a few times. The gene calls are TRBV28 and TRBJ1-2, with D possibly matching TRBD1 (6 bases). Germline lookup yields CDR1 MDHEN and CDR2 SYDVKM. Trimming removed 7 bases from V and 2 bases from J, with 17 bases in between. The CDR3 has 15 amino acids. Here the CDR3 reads CASIPTGHSNYGYTF. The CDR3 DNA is TGTGCCAGCATCCCGACGGGACACTCAAACTATGGCTACACCTTC.

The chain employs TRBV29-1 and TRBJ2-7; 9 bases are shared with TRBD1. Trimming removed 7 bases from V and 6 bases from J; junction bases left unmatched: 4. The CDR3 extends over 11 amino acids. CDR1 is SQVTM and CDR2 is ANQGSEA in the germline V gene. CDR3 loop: CSGSQGAEQYF. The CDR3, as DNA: TGCAGCGGGTCACAGGGGGCCGAGCAGTACTTC.

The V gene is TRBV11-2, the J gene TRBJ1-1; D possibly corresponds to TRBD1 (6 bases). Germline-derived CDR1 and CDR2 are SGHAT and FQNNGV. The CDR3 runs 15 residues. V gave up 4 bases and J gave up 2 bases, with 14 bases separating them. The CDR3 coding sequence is TGTGCCAGCAGCTGGGGAACAGGGACCAACACTGAAGCTTTCTTT. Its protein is CASSWGTGTNTEAFF.

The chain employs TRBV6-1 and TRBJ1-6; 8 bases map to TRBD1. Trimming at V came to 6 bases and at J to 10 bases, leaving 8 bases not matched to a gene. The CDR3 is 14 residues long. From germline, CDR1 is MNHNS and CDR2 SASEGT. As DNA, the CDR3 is TGTGCCAGCAGAACGACAGGGGTACGGTCACCCCTCCACTTT. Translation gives CASRTTGVRSPLHF.

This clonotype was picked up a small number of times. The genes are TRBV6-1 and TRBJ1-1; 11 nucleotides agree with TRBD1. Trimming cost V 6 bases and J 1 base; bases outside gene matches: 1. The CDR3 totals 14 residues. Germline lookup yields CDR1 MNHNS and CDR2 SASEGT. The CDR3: CASRGTGGNTEAFF. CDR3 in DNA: TGTGCCAGCAGGGGGACAGGGGGGAACACTGAAGCTTTCTTT.

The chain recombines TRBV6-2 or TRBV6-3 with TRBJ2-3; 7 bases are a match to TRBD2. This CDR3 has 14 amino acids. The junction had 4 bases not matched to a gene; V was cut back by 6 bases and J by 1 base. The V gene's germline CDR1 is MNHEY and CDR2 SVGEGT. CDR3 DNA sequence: TGTGCCAGCAGCCGCCGGGGGGGCACAGATACGCAGTATTTT. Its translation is CASSRRGGTDTQYF.

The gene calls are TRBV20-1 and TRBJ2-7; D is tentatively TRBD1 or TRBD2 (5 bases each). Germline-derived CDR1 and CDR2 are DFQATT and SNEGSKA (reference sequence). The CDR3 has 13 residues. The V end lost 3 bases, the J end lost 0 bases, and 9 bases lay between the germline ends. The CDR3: CSASGTFSYEQYF. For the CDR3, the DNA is TGCAGTGCTAGTGGGACGTTCTCCTACGAGCAGTACTTC.